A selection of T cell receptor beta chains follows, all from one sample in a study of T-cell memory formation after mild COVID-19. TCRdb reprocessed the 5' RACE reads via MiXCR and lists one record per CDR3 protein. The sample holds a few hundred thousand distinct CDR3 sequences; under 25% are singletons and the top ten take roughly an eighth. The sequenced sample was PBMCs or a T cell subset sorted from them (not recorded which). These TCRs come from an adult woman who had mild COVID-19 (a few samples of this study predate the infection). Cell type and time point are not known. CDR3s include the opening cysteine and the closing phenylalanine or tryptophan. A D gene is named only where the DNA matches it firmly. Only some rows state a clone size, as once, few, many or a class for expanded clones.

TGTGCCAGCAGTTGGGAGACAGGAGCCTACGAGCAGTACTTC,CASSWETGAYEQYF,TRBJ2-7,.,TRBV12-3/TRBV12-4,.,14
TGCGCCAGCAGCCGGTACGAGGCTGGGGAGCAGTACTTC,CASSRYEAGEQYF,TRBJ2-7,.,TRBV5-1,.,13
TGTGCCAGCTCACCACCAGTGAACACTGAAGCTTTCTTT,CASSPPVNTEAFF,TRBJ1-1,.,TRBV18,.,13
TGTGCCAGCCGGGAGAGGGGGGCCGGGACAGATACGCAGTATTTT,CASRERGAGTDTQYF,TRBJ2-3,.,TRBV12-3/TRBV12-4,few,15
TGTGCCAGCAGCGTAACCCCAATCGGTGGGGGTCGTGGCACCGGGGAGCTGTTTTTT,CASSVTPIGGGRGTGELFF,TRBJ2-2,.,TRBV9,many,19
TGTGCCAGCAGCCAAGATCGCGTCGGGGGGGCCAGAGATACGCAGTATTTT,CASSQDRVGGARDTQYF,TRBJ2-3,TRBD2,TRBV3-1,few,17
TGTGCCAGCAGCTCACAGGGTACTGAGCAGTTCTTC,CASSSQGTEQFF,TRBJ2-1,.,TRBV7-9,many,12
TGTGCCAGCAGTTACGGACAGGGGAGTCAGCCCCAGCATTTT,CASSYGQGSQPQHF,TRBJ1-5,TRBD1,TRBV6-5,.,14
TGTGCCAGCAGCTTAGGTGGGGCCGCTGATGGCTACACCTTC,CASSLGGAADGYTF,TRBJ1-2,.,TRBV11-2,.,14
TGTGCCAGCAGCTTAGTCCTAGCGGGGCGCCCCTACGAGCAGTACTTC,CASSLVLAGRPYEQYF,TRBJ2-7,TRBD2,TRBV7-9,.,16
TGTGCCAGCAGTCCCCGGACAGATATAAGGTCCTACGAGCAGTACTTC,CASSPRTDIRSYEQYF,TRBJ2-7,.,TRBV6-5,once,16
TGTGCCAGCAGCCCCGCTGTCCGGGTTGAAAAACTGTTTTTT,CASSPAVRVEKLFF,TRBJ1-4,.,TRBV9,.,14
TGCAGTGCCGTGGGGGGGTCCCGAATCAATGAGCAGTTCTTC,CSAVGGSRINEQFF,TRBJ2-1,TRBD2,TRBV20-1,.,14
TGTGCCAGCTCACCACCGGGACCGGACACCGGGGAGCTGTTTTTT,CASSPPGPDTGELFF,TRBJ2-2,.,TRBV18,few,15
TGCGCCAGCAGCTTGGGAGGGACAGGTTGGAACGAGCAGTACTTC,CASSLGGTGWNEQYF,TRBJ2-7,TRBD1,TRBV5-1,.,15
TGTGCCAGCAGTTACACGGGGGGACCCTACGAGCAGTACTTC,CASSYTGGPYEQYF,TRBJ2-7,TRBD2,TRBV6-5,few,14
TGCGCCAGCAGCACTCACCTACGGGGGACCTATGGCTACACCTTC,CASSTHLRGTYGYTF,TRBJ1-2,.,TRBV5-1,few,15
TGTGCCAGCAGCCAAGACCGTGGACAGGCCTACGAGCAGTACTTC,CASSQDRGQAYEQYF,TRBJ2-7,TRBD1,TRBV3-1,many,15
TGTGCCAGCAGCCGGCCATCGACAGCCAAATACACAGATACGCAGTATTTT,CASSRPSTAKYTDTQYF,TRBJ2-3,.,TRBV7-2,.,17
TGCGCCAGCAGCCAAGTTGGTCACGGCGAGCAGTACTTC,CASSQVGHGEQYF,TRBJ2-7,.,TRBV4-3,few,13
TGCGCCAGCAGCCCGCGCCCTGCCGCAGTCAACCTTCAAGAGACCCAGTACTTC,CASSPRPAAVNLQETQYF,TRBJ2-5,.,TRBV4-1,.,18
TGTGCCAGCAGTTTAGCACTAAGAGGGTGGGTGAACACTGAAGCTTTCTTT,CASSLALRGWVNTEAFF,TRBJ1-1,.,TRBV12-3/TRBV12-4,few,17
TGTGCCAGCAGCTTAGGTTCCACCGGGAACATTCAGTACTTC,CASSLGSTGNIQYF,TRBJ2-4,.,TRBV7-9,.,14
TGCGCCAGCAGCCAATCCGGGACAATCTCCTACAATGAGCAGTTCTTC,CASSQSGTISYNEQFF,TRBJ2-1,.,TRBV4-3,few,16
TGTGCCAGCACCCCCTATGGGGTGCCCGGGGAGCTGTTTTTT,CASTPYGVPGELFF,TRBJ2-2,.,TRBV12-3/TRBV12-4,.,14
TGTGCCTGCATGGGTGGCAGCTATGGCTACACCTTC,CACMGGSYGYTF,TRBJ1-2,.,TRBV6-6,.,12
TGTGCCAGCAGCTTAGCCGTGGGCCGGCCAACGAACACCGGGGAGCTGTTTTTT,CASSLAVGRPTNTGELFF,TRBJ2-2,.,TRBV7-9,few,18
TGCGCCAGCAGCCAAGCCGCAGGGGAGGTCGACATTCAGTACTTC,CASSQAAGEVDIQYF,TRBJ2-4,.,TRBV4-3,.,15
TGTGCCAGCAGTGGGGGTGCAGGGGGCAACCAAGAGACCCAGTACTTC,CASSGGAGGNQETQYF,TRBJ2-5,TRBD1,TRBV25-1,.,16
TGTGCCAGCTCACCGGGACAGGGGGCATGGAATGAGCAGTTCTTC,CASSPGQGAWNEQFF,TRBJ2-1,TRBD1,TRBV18,few,15
TGTGCCAGCACTCAGACAGCTGAAGCTTTCTTT,CASTQTAEAFF,TRBJ1-1,.,TRBV7-9,few,11
TGCGCCAGCATGGCTCAAGCGGGAGCAGTGTTTGGAGAGACCCAGTACTTC,CASMAQAGAVFGETQYF,TRBJ2-5,TRBD2,TRBV4-1,.,17
TGTGCCAGCAGCTTAGAGCCGGGAGGCAGGAGGAACTATGGCTACACCTTC,CASSLEPGGRRNYGYTF,TRBJ1-2,.,TRBV7-9,.,17
TGTGCCAGCAGCTCTCTCCCCGCAGGGGTGGGAGGCTACACCTTC,CASSSLPAGVGGYTF,TRBJ1-2,.,TRBV7-9,.,15
TGTGCCAGCAGTTCCCCCGGGGGGTCCTACGAGCAGTACTTC,CASSSPGGSYEQYF,TRBJ2-7,TRBD2,TRBV6-2/TRBV6-3,.,14
TGTGCCAGCAGTGAAGGTGCCAGGGGGGCCCGTGAAGCTTTCTTT,CASSEGARGAREAFF,TRBJ1-1,TRBD1,TRBV6-1,few,15
TGCAGTGCTAGAGACCCGGCCTACGACAGGAGGTATTCGGATGGCTACACCTTC,CSARDPAYDRRYSDGYTF,TRBJ1-2,.,TRBV20-1,few,18
TGCGCCAGCAGCCCTCAGGGGAACAGGAATACGCAGTATTTT,CASSPQGNRNTQYF,TRBJ2-3,.,TRBV5-1,few,14
TGTGCCACCAGCAGAGATTGGGGCAGGGGTTCCTACAATGAGCAGTTCTTC,CATSRDWGRGSYNEQFF,TRBJ2-1,.,TRBV15,many,17
TGCGCCAGCAGCCAAGCACCTATGAACACCGGGGAGCTGTTTTTT,CASSQAPMNTGELFF,TRBJ2-2,.,TRBV4-3,.,15
TGTGCCAGCGCTGAAGGGCAGTATTTT,CASAEGQYF,TRBJ2-3,.,TRBV7-9,few,9
TGCGCCAGCAGTTTCTACCGGGGACAAGAGACCCAGTACTTC,CASSFYRGQETQYF,TRBJ2-5,.,TRBV4-3,.,14
TGTGCCAGCAGTATCCGGACAGGGATCTACGAGCAGTACTTC,CASSIRTGIYEQYF,TRBJ2-7,TRBD1,TRBV6-1,.,14
TGTGCCAGCAGCTCGGGGTCCTTTTATACGCAGTATTTT,CASSSGSFYTQYF,TRBJ2-3,.,TRBV7-2,few,13
TGTGCCAGCAGCCGATCAGGGGGCATCACTGAAGCTTTCTTT,CASSRSGGITEAFF,TRBJ1-1,TRBD1,TRBV12-3/TRBV12-4,once,14
TGTGCCAGCAGCTCCGGACTAGCGGTGCATACGCAGTATTTT,CASSSGLAVHTQYF,TRBJ2-3,TRBD2,TRBV12-3/TRBV12-4,once,14
TGTGCCAGCAGTCCCACAGACACCTACGAGCAGTACTTC,CASSPTDTYEQYF,TRBJ2-7,.,TRBV12-3/TRBV12-4,few,13
TGTGCCTGGAGTGGCCTGGGGGGGACAGATACGCAGTATTTT,CAWSGLGGTDTQYF,TRBJ2-3,TRBD2,TRBV30,.,14
TGTGCCACCAGTGATTTGGGGGAAACCCAAGAGACCCAGTACTTC,CATSDLGETQETQYF,TRBJ2-5,.,TRBV24-1,.,15
TGCGCCAGCAGCCACAAGTCGCCGGGACAGGGGGCCTATGAGCAGTTCTTC,CASSHKSPGQGAYEQFF,TRBJ2-1,TRBD1,TRBV4-3,few,17